The sequence of this T cell receptor (beta chain) was determined in a study of CD8 T cells in ankylosing spondylitis. On this clonotype: Its antigen is still unknown.

Study-wide results and caveats: Disease-linked clones displayed a CD8+ phenotype and appeared relatively rarely in peripheral blood. Ankylosing spondylitis blood appeared to carry a characteristic TCR beta motif of roughly eight highly homologous variants. Significant enrichment of disease-linked clones was reported in matched ankylosing spondylitis synovial fluid.

The CDR3 extends over 13 amino acids. V was shortened by 4 bases and J by 4 bases, with 10 bases between the two germline ends. The germline gives CDR1 MNHEY, CDR2 SMNVEV (reference sequence). One entry per CDR3 protein, called by TCRdb with MiXCR from the 5' RACE reads. The sample has 130,000 or so distinct CDR3 sequences, about 15% seen once. This receptor was taken from a male donor with ankylosing spondylitis. Sequencing was performed on blood, either unsorted or a sorted T cell fraction (not recorded which). This rearrangement joins TRBV27 to TRBJ1-2; no firm D call. The CDR3 sequence: CASSSSPTYGYTF. In DNA form, the CDR3 reads TGTGCCAGCAGTTCCTCCCCGACCTATGGCTACACCTTC.